The source of this TCR beta chain is a study of CD8 T cells in ankylosing spondylitis. The trim removed 2 bases at V and 9 bases at J, leaving 3 bases unmatched. Germline V gene lookup returns CDR1 GTSNPN and CDR2 SVGIG (reference sequence). The CDR3 has 12 amino acids. This clonotype came up many times. MiXCR, run by TCRdb on the 5' RACE reads, gives a single entry per CDR3 protein. Among around 210,000 distinct CDR3 sequences listed, less than 9.5% were seen once. Material for sequencing was blood, either unsorted or a sorted T cell fraction (not recorded which). This receptor was identified in a female donor with ankylosing spondylitis or in good health (not recorded which). The chain carries TRBV30 and TRBJ2-1; 8 positions match TRBD2. The chain's CDR3 is CAWSRGGSEQFF. In DNA, the CDR3 is TGTGCCTGGAGTCGGGGGGGGAGTGAGCAGTTCTTC. The whole variable domain, remainder taken from reference TRBV30 and TRBJ2-1, is SQTIHQWPATLVQPVGSPLSLECTVEGTSNPNLYWYRQAAGRGLQLLFYSVGIGQISSEVPQNLSASRPQDRQFILSSKKLLLSDSGFYLCAWSRGGSEQFFGPGTRLTVL.